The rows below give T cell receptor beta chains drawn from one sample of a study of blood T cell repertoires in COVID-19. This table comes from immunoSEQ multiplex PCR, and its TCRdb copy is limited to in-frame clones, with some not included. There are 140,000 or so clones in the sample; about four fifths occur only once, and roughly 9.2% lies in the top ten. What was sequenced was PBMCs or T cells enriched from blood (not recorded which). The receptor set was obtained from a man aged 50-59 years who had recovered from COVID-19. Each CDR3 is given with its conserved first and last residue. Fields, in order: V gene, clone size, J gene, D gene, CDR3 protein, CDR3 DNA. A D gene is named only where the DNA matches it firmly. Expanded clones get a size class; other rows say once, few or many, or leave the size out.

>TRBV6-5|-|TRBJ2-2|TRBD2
CASSLLAGNTGELSF
TGTGCCAGCAGTCTACTAGCGGGGAACACCGGGGAGCTGTCTTTT
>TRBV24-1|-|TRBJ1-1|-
CATSGEGGNTEAFF
TGTGCCACCAGTGGGGAGGGGGGGAACACTGAAGCTTTCTTT
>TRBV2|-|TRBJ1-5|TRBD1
CASRPQGTSNQPQHF
TGTGCCAGCAGACCACAGGGGACTAGCAATCAGCCCCAGCATTTT
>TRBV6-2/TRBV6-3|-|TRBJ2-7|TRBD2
CASSIRGVGKQYF
TGTGCCAGCAGTATACGGGGGGTAGGGAAGCAGTACTTC
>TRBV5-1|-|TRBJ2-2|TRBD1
CASSLATGVTGELFF
TGCGCCAGCAGCTTGGCCACAGGGGTGACCGGGGAGCTGTTTTTT
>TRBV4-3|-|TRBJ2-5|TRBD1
CASSQGPRGLETQYF
TGCGCCAGCAGCCAAGGCCCCAGGGGGCTAGAGACCCAGTACTTC
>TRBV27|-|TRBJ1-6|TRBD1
CASKRQGLSPLHF
TGTGCCAGCAAAAGACAGGGGCTATCACCCCTCCACTTT
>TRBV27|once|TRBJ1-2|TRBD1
CASSSRTGGNYGYTF
TGTGCCAGCAGTTCCCGGACAGGGGGAAACTATGGCTACACCTTC
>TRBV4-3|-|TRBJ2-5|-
CASSQDPGPGRETQYF
TGCGCCAGCAGCCAAGATCCAGGGCCGGGCCGAGAGACCCAGTACTTC
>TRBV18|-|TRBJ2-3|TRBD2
CASSPLARGADTQYF
TGTGCCAGCTCACCACTAGCGCGGGGGGCAGATACGCAGTATTTT
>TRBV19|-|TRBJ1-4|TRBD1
CASGDRPNEKLFF
TGTGCCAGTGGGGACAGACCTAATGAAAAACTGTTTTTT
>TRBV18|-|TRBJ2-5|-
CASSPPLGRRGQETQYF
TGTGCCAGCTCACCACCCCTGGGGCGGCGCGGCCAAGAGACCCAGTACTTC
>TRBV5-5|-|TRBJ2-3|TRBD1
CASSLAEQGADTQYF
TGTGCCAGCAGCTTGGCCGAACAGGGGGCAGATACGCAGTATTTT
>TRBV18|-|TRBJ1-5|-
CASSPGAGANQPQHF
TGTGCCAGCTCACCAGGGGCAGGGGCCAATCAGCCCCAGCATTTT
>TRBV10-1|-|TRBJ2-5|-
CASSPTIQETQYF
TGCGCCAGCTCTCCGACTATTCAAGAGACCCAGTACTTC
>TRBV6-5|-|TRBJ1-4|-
CASSVAGTDEKLFF
TGTGCCAGCTCCGTTGCAGGGACTGATGAAAAACTGTTTTTT